This TCR beta chain was recorded in a study of beta chain features in type 1 diabetes. The overall study: Taken together, all samples contributed nearly 110 million examined sorted cells.

About this clone itself: Its antigen is undetermined.

Germline V gene sequence: CDR1 SGHVS, CDR2 FNYEAQ. This CDR3 contains 13 residues. V shed 0 bases and J shed 3 bases, with 5 bases lying between them. The entirety of the isolated RNA underwent reverse transcription, so expressed TCRB transcripts were sequenced. Some clones are missing from TCRdb's copy, which holds only in-frame ones; the method was immunoSEQ multiplex PCR. The sample carries about 160,000 clones, 8% to 8.5% recorded once. Study-level results: TCRB CDR3 length was moderately but significantly reduced in all four CD4+ subsets of Type 1 diabetes patients. A definitive answer on HLA type influencing TCRB rearrangement was not reached here.

This clonotype originated in a woman between 18 and 29 years old with type 1 diabetes. This chain connects TRBV7-6 to TRBJ1-1; D is unresolved. Sequencing input: central memory CD4+ T cells from blood. The CDR3 loop reads CASSLAEDTEAFF. The CDR3 DNA sequence: TGTGCCAGCAGCTTAGCGGAGGACACTGAAGCTTTCTTT. Together with reference TRBV7-6 and TRBJ1-1, the CDR3 gives the full variable domain: GAGVSQSPRYKVTKRGQDVALRCDPISGHVSLYWYRQALGQGPEFLTYFNYEAQQDKSGLPNDRFSAERPEGSISTLTIQRTEQRDSAMYRCASSLAEDTEAFFGQGTRLTVV.